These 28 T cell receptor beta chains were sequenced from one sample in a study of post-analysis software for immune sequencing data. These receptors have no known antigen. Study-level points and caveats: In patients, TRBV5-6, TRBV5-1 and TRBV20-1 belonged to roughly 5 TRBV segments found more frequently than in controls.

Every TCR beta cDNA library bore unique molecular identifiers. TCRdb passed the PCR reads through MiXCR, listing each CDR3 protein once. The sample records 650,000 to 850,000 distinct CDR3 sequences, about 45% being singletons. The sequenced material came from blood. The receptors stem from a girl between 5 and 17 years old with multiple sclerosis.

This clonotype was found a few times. CDR3 amino acids: CASSLAGTSGNNEQFF. DNA of the CDR3: TGTGCCAGCAGCTTAGCCGGGACTAGCGGGAACAATGAGCAGTTCTTC. This chain links TRBV7-2 with TRBJ2-1; 13 bases line up with TRBD2. Germline V CDR1 and CDR2: SGHTA, FQGNSA. Trimming removed 0 bases from V and 5 bases from J; junction bases left unmatched: 1. This CDR3 spans 16 amino acids.

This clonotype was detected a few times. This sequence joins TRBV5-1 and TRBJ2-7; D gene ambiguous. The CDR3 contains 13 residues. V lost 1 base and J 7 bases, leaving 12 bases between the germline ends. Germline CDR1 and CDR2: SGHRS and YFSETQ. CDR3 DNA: TGCGCCAGCAGCTTGTCTCCCGGGTGGGAGCAGTACTTC. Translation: CASSLSPGWEQYF.

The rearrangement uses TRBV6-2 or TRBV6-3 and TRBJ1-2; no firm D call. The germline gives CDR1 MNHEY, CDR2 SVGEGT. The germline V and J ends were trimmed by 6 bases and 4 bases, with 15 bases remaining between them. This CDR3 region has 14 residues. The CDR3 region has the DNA TGTGCCAGCAGCTACCCTGGATTTGCCTATGGCTACACCTTC. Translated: CASSYPGFAYGYTF.

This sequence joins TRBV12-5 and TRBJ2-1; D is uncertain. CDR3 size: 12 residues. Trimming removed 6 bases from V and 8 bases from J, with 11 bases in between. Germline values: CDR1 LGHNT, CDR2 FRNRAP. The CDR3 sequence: CASGLRTDEQFF. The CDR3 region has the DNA TGTGCTAGTGGGCTCCGGACGGATGAGCAGTTCTTC.

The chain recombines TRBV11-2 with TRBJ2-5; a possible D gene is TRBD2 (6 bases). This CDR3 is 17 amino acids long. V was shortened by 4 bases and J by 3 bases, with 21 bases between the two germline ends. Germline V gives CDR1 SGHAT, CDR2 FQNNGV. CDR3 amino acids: CASSSFLVATREETQYF. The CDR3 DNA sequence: TGTGCCAGCAGCTCCTTCTTGGTGGCGACTAGGGAAGAGACCCAGTACTTC.

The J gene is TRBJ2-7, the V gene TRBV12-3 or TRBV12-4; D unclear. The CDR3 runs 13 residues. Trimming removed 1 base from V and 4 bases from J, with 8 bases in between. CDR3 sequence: CASSLGILYEQYF. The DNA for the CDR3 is TGTGCCAGCAGTTTAGGGATCCTTTACGAGCAGTACTTC.

CDR3 sequence (DNA): TGTGCCAGCAGCGGTAGCGGGAGGGCCCTTGGGGAGCTGTTTTTT. It specifies CASSGSGRALGELFF. The chain uses TRBV9 and TRBJ2-2; 11 nucleotides line up with TRBD2. Per the germline V gene, CDR1 is SGDLS and CDR2 is YYNGEE. The trim removed 3 bases at V and 8 bases at J, leaving 6 bases unmatched. This CDR3 has 15 amino acids.

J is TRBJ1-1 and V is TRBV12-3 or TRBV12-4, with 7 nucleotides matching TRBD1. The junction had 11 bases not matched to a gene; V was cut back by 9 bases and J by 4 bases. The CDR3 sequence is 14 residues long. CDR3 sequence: CASSLSYRGTEAFF. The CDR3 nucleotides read TGTGCCAGTTCACTTTCCTACAGGGGCACTGAAGCTTTCTTT.

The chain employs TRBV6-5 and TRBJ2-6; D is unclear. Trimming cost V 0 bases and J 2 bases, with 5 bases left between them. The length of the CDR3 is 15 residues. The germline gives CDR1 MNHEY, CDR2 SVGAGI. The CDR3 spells CASSYSLPGANVLTF. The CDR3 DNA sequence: TGTGCCAGCAGTTACTCGCTCCCTGGGGCCAACGTCCTGACTTTC.

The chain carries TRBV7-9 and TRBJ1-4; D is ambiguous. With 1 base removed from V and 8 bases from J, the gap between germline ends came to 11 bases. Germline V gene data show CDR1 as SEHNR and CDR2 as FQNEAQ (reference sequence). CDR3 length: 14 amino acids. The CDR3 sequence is CASSLGPEGEKLFF. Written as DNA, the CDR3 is TGTGCCAGCAGCTTAGGGCCGGAGGGCGAAAAACTGTTTTTT.

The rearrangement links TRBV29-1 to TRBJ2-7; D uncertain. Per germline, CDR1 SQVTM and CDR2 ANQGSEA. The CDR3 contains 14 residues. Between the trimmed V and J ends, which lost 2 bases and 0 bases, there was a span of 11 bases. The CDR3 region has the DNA TGCAGCGTTGAACAGGCTGAGAGCTCCTACGAGCAGTACTTC. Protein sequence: CSVEQAESSYEQYF.

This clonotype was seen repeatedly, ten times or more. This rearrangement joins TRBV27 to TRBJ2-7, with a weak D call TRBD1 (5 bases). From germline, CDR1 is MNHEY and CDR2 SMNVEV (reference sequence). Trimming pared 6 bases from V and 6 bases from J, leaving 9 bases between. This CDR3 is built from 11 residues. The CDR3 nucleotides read TGTGCCAGCAGCTTAGGGGCCGAGCAGTACTTC. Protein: CASSLGAEQYF.

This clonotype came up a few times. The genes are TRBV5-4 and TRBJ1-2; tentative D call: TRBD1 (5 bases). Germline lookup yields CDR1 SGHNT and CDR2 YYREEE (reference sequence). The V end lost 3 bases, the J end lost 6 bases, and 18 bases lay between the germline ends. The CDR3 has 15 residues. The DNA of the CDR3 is TGTGCCAGCAGCTCCTATACGGGGGTACACAATGGCTACACCTTC. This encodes CASSSYTGVHNGYTF.

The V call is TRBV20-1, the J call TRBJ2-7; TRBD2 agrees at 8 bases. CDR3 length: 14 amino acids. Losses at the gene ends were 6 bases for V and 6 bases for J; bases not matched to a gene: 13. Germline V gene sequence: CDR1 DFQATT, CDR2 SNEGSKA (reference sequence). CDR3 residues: CSAPSSLAGREQYF. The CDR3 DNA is TGCAGTGCCCCTTCCTCCCTAGCGGGTCGCGAGCAGTACTTC.

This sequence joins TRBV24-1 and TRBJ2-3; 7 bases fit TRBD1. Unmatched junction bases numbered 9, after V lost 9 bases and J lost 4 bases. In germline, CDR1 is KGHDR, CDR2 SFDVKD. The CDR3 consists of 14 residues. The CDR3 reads CATRGGDEADTQYF. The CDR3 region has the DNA TGTGCCACCCGAGGGGGCGATGAGGCAGATACGCAGTATTTT.

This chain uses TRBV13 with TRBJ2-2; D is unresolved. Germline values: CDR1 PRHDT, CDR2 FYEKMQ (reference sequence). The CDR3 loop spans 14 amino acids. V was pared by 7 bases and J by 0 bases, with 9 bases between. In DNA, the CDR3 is TGTGCCAGCAAGGACGGAGCGAACACCGGGGAGCTGTTTTTT. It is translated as CASKDGANTGELFF.

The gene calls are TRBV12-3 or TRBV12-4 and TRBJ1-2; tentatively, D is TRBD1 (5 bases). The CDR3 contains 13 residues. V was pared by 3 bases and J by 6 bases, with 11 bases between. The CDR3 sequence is CASSLSGTDGYTF. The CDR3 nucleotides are TGTGCCAGCAGTTTGTCAGGGACGGATGGCTACACCTTC.

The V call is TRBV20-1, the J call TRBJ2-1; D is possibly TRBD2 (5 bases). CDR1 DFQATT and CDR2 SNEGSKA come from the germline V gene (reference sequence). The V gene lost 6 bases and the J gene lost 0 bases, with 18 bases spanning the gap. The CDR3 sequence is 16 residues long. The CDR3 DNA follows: TGCAGTGCCGCGGATTTAGCGTTAAGCTCCTACAATGAGCAGTTCTTC. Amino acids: CSAADLALSSYNEQFF.

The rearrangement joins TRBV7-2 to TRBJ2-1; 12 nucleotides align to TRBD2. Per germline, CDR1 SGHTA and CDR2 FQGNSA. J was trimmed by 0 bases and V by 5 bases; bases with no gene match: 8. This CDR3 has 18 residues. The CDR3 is CASSKRTSGTSSYNEQFF. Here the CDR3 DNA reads TGTGCCAGCAGCAAGAGGACTAGCGGGACCAGCTCCTACAATGAGCAGTTCTTC. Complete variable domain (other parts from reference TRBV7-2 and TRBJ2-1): GAGVSQSPSNKVTEKGKDVELRCDPISGHTALYWYRQSLGQGLEFLIYFQGNSAPDKSGLPSDRFSAERTGGSVSTLTIQRTQQEDSAVYLCASSKRTSGTSSYNEQFFGPGTRLTVL.

The CDR3 nucleotides are TGCAGCGACGGAGGGGGCGGTTGGTACCAAGAGACCCAGTACTTC. Its translation: CSDGGGGWYQETQYF. The chain joins TRBV29-1 to TRBJ2-5; weak D call: TRBD1 (7 bases). This CDR3 has 15 amino acids. Germline CDR1 reads SQVTM; CDR2 reads ANQGSEA. Trimming stripped 7 bases from V and 0 bases from J, with 18 bases between.

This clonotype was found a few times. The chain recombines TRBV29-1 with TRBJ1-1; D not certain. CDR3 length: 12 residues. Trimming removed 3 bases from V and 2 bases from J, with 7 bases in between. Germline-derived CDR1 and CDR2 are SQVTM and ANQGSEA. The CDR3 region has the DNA TGCAGCGTTGAGAGGGTAAACACTGAAGCTTTCTTT. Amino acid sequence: CSVERVNTEAFF. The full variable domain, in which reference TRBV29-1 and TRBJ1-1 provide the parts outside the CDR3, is SAVISQKPSRDICQRGTSLTIQCQVDSQVTMMFWYRQQPGQSLTLIATANQGSEATYESGFVIDKFPISRPNLTFSTLTVSNMSPEDSSIYLCSVERVNTEAFFGQGTRLTVV.

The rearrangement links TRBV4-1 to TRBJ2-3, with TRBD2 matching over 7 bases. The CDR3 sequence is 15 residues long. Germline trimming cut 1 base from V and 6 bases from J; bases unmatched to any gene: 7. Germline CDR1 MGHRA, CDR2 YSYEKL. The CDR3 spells CASSQVGLEGDTQYF. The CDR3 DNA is TGCGCCAGCAGCCAAGTTGGACTAGAGGGTGATACGCAGTATTTT.

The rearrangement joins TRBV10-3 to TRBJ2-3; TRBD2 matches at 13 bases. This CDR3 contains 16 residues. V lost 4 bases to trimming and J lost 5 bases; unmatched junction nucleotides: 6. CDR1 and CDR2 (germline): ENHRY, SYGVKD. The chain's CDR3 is CAISALAGGRRDTQYF. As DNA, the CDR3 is TGTGCCATCAGTGCACTAGCGGGAGGGCGGAGAGATACGCAGTATTTT.

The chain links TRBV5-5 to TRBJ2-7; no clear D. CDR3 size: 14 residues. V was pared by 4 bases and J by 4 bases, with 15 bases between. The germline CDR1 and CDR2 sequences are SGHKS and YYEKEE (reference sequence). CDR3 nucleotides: TGTGCCAGCAGCGTCACTCCGGGCGAATACGAGCAGTACTTC. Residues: CASSVTPGEYEQYF.

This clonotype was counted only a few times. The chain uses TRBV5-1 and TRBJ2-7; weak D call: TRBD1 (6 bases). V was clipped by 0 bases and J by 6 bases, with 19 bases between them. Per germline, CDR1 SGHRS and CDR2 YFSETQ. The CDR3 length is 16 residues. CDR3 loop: CASSLVGGPQNGEQYF. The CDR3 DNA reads TGCGCCAGCAGCTTGGTAGGGGGACCCCAAAACGGCGAGCAGTACTTC. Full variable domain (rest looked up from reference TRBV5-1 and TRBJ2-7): KAGVTQTPRYLIKTRGQQVTLSCSPISGHRSVSWYQQTPGQGLQFLFEYFSETQRNKGNFPGRFSGRQFSNSRSEMNVSTLELGDSALYLCASSLVGGPQNGEQYFGPGTRLTVT.

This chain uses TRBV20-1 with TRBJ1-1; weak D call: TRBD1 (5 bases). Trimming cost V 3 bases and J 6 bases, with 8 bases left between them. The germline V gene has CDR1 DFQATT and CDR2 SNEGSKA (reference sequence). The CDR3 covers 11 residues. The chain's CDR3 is CSASRDSEAFF. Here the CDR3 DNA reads TGCAGTGCTAGTCGGGACTCTGAAGCTTTCTTT.

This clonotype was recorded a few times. The DNA for the CDR3 is TGCGCCAGCAGGGTTGGGGGCTTGGACTACGAGCAGTACTTC. Amino acid sequence: CASRVGGLDYEQYF. V is TRBV5-1 and J is TRBJ2-7; TRBD1 might be the D (6 bases). Germline loops: CDR1 SGHRS, CDR2 YFSETQ. Between the trimmed V and J ends, which lost 5 bases and 3 bases, there was a span of 15 bases. The CDR3 is 14 residues long.

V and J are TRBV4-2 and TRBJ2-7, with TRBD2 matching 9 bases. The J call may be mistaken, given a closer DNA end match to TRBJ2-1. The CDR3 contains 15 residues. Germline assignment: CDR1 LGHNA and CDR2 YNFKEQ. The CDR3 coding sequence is TGTGCCAGCAGCCGGGGGGCTAGCGGGGACGCTGAGCAGTTCTTC. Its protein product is CASSRGASGDAEQFF.